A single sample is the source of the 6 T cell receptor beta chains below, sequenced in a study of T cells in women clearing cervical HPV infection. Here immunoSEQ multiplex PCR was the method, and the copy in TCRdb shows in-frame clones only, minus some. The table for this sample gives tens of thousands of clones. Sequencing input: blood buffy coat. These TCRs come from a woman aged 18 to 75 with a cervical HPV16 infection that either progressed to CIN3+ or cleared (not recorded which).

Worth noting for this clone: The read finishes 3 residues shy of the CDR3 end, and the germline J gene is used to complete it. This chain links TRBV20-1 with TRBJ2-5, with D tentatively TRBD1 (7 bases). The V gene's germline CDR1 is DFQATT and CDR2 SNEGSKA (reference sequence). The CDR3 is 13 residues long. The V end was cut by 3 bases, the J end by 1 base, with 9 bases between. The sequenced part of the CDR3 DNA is TGCAGTGCTAGTCAGGGGGGCCAAGAGACC. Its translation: CSASQGGQET. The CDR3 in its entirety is CSASQGGQETQYF.

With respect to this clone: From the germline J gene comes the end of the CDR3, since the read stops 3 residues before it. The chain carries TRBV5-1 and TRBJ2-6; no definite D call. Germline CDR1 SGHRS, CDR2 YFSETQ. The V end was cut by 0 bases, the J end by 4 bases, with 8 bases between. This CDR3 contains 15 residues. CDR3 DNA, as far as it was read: TGCGCCAGCAGCTTGGCCTGGCCCGGGGCCAACGTC. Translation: CASSLAWPGANV. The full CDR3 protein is CASSLAWPGANVLTF.

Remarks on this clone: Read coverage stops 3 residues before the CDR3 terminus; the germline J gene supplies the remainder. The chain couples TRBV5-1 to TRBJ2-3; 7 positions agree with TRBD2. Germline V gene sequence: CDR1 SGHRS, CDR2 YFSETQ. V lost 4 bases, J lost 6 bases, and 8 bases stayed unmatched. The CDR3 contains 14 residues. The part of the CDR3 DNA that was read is TGCGCCAGCAGCACGGGCGGAGCGGGGGATACG. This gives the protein CASSTGGAGDT. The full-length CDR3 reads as CASSTGGAGDTQYF.

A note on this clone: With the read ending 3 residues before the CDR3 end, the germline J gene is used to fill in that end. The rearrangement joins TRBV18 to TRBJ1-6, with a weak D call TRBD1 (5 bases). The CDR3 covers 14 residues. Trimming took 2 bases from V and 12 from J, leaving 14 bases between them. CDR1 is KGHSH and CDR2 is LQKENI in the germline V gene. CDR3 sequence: CASSPIGREGPLHF. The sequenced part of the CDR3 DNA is TGTGCCAGCTCACCAATCGGCAGGGAGGGACCC.

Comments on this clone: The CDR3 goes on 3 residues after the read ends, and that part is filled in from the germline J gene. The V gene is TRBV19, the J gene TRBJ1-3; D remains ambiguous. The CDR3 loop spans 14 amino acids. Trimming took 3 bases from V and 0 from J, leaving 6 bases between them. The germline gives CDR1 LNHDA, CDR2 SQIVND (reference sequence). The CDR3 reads CASSMSSSGNTIYF. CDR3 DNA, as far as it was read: TGTGCCAGTAGTATGTCCAGCTCTGGAAACACC.

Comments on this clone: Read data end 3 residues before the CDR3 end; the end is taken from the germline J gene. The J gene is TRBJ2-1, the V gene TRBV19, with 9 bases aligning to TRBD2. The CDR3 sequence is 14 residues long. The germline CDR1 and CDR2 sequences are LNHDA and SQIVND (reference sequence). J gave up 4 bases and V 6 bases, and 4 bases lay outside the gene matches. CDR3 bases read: TGTGCCAGTAGCCTAGCGGGATTATACAATGAG. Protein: CASSLAGLYNE. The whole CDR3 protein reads CASSLAGLYNEQFF. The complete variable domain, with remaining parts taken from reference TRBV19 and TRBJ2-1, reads DGGITQSPKYLFRKEGQNVTLSCEQNLNHDAMYWYRQDPGQGLRLIYYSQIVNDFQKGDIAEGYSVSREKKESFPLTVTSAQKNPTAFYLCASSLAGLYNEQFFGPGTRLTVL.